Below, 26 T cell receptor beta chains from the same sample are listed, as sequenced in a study of PD-1 blockade in classical Hodgkin lymphoma. Time point noted: cycle 4 day 1 (C4D1), after more than five weeks of nivolumab. All patients relapsed after autologous stem cell transplantation, and brentuximab vedotin exposure varied. Here immunoSEQ multiplex PCR was the method, and the copy in TCRdb shows in-frame clones only, minus some. The table records some 45,000 clones, around 80% of them present only once. Sequenced here: peripheral blood mononuclear cells (PBMCs), sampled before the fourth cycle of nivolumab. Receptor source: a human donor with classical Hodgkin lymphoma.

The chain joins TRBV5-1 to TRBJ1-1, with D perhaps matching TRBD1 (5 bases). Trimming stripped 4 bases from V and 1 base from J, with 14 bases between. The CDR3 contains 15 residues. The germline gives CDR1 SGHRS, CDR2 YFSETQ. The CDR3 region has the DNA TGCGCCAGCAGCCCGGGAAACACAGGGAACACTGAAGCTTTCTTT. Protein sequence: CASSPGNTGNTEAFF.

The genes are TRBV11-3 and TRBJ1-2; the match to TRBD1 covers 11 bases. The CDR3 is 15 residues long. The germline gives CDR1 SGHNT, CDR2 YENEEA. Unmatched junction bases numbered 7, after V lost 5 bases and J lost 5 bases. As DNA, the CDR3 is TGTGCCAGCAGCCAGGGACAGGGGGGTCAGTATGGCTACACCTTC. It translates to CASSQGQGGQYGYTF. The full variable domain, in which reference TRBV11-3 and TRBJ1-2 provide the parts outside the CDR3, is EAGVVQSPRYKIIEKKQPVAFWCNPISGHNTLYWYLQNLGQGPELLIRYENEEAVDDSQLPKDRFSAERLKGVDSTLKIQPAELGDSAVYLCASSQGQGGQYGYTFGSGTRLTVV.

The chain combines TRBV19 with TRBJ2-3; the D is unclear. CDR1 LNHDA and CDR2 SQIVND come from the germline V gene (reference sequence). Deletions cut 5 bases from V and 4 bases from J, with 10 bases between. The CDR3 consists of 13 residues. CDR3 in DNA: TGTGCCAGTAGTCCCGATGGGGCAGATACGCAGTATTTT. Translation gives CASSPDGADTQYF.

The chain carries TRBV2 and TRBJ2-7; the D gene could be TRBD1 or TRBD2 (5 bases each). The germline V gene has CDR1 SNHLY and CDR2 FYNNEI. The CDR3 is made up of 14 amino acids. The V end was cut by 2 bases, the J end by 3 bases, with 11 bases between. CDR3 region: CASSERGLDYEQYF. The CDR3 bases are TGTGCCAGCAGTGAACGGGGCCTCGACTACGAGCAGTACTTC. Full variable domain (remainder filled in from reference TRBV2 and TRBJ2-7): EPEVTQTPSHQVTQMGQEVILRCVPISNHLYFYWYRQILGQKVEFLVSFYNNEISEKSEIFDDQFSVERPDGSNFTLKIRSTKLEDSAMYFCASSERGLDYEQYFGPGTRLTVT.

The chain uses TRBV5-1 and TRBJ2-3; 8 bases agree with TRBD1. CDR1 SGHRS and CDR2 YFSETQ come from the germline V gene. V lost 2 bases to trimming and J lost 6 bases; unmatched junction nucleotides: 8. The CDR3 has 15 amino acids. CDR3 nucleotides: TGCGCCAGCAGCTTCGAGGGACAGGTGGCCGATACGCAGTATTTT. Protein product: CASSFEGQVADTQYF.

J is TRBJ1-3 and V is TRBV25-1; 7 bases match TRBD1. Germline lookup yields CDR1 MGHDK and CDR2 SYGVNS. The CDR3 sequence is 13 residues long. The V gene end was trimmed by 10 bases and the J gene end by 5 bases; junction bases not matched to a gene: 8. The CDR3 coding sequence is TGTGCCACCTCACAGGGGTCCAGAAACACCATATATTTT. This translates into CATSQGSRNTIYF.

CDR3: CASRYSRGLGEKLFF. The CDR3 bases are TGTGCCAGCCGGTATTCCAGGGGGCTCGGTGAAAAACTGTTTTTT. V gene TRBV21-1 combines with J gene TRBJ1-4; TRBD1 is the table's D call and was not checked against the DNA. TRBV21-1 counts as a pseudogene. This CDR3 has 15 residues.

This clone has only one observation. This rearrangement joins TRBV15 to TRBJ1-2; TRBD1 might be the D (5 bases). The length of the CDR3 is 14 residues. V was cut by 2 bases and J by 5 bases, with 12 bases left in between. Looked up from germline, CDR1 is LNHNV and CDR2 is YYDKDF (reference sequence). The CDR3: CATSRRSGGYGYTF. CDR3 DNA: TGTGCCACCAGCAGACGGAGTGGGGGATATGGCTACACCTTC. The full variable domain, with the rest looked up from reference TRBV15 and TRBJ1-2, is DAMVIQNPRYQVTQFGKPVTLSCSQTLNHNVMYWYQQKSSQAPKLLFHYYDKDFNNEADTPDNFQSRRPNTSFCFLDIRSPGLGDTAMYLCATSRRSGGYGYTFGSGTRLTVV.

The chain employs TRBV7-6 and TRBJ1-5; D is ambiguous. Germline-derived CDR1 and CDR2 are SGHVS and FNYEAQ. This CDR3 region has 13 residues. The V and J ends lost 6 bases and 6 bases respectively, with 12 bases between them. The CDR3: CASRRAGSQPQHF. CDR3 DNA: TGTGCCAGCAGACGCGCGGGAAGTCAGCCCCAGCATTTT.

J is TRBJ1-2 and V is TRBV6-4; D is possibly TRBD1 (5 bases). This CDR3 has 15 residues. The germline V gene has CDR1 MRHNA and CDR2 SNTAGT. V was clipped by 3 bases and J by 1 base, with 12 bases between them. In nucleotides, the CDR3 is TGTGCCAGCAGTGAACAAATGACAGATAACTATGGCTACACCTTC. Translated: CASSEQMTDNYGYTF.

This rearrangement joins TRBV28 to TRBJ2-7, with D hard to call. The CDR3 sequence is 15 residues long. Germline CDR1 is MDHEN and CDR2 is SYDVKM. Trimming removed 6 bases at V and 0 bases at J, with 15 bases between. CDR3 amino acids: CASSTRAGSSYEQYF. Written as DNA, the CDR3 is TGTGCCAGCAGCACCCGGGCAGGCAGCTCCTACGAGCAGTACTTC.

The sample holds a few counts of this clone. J is TRBJ1-2 and V is TRBV29-1, with TRBD1 as a possible D gene (5 bases). The CDR3 spans 13 residues. Germline assignment: CDR1 SQVTM and CDR2 ANQGSEA. V lost 5 bases to trimming and J lost 6 bases, with 16 bases between them. CDR3 nucleotides: TGCAGCGTTCCCCTCCGGGGGAAGGATGGCTACACCTTC. Protein: CSVPLRGKDGYTF. The full variable domain, with the rest looked up from reference TRBV29-1 and TRBJ1-2, is SAVISQKPSRDICQRGTSLTIQCQVDSQVTMMFWYRQQPGQSLTLIATANQGSEATYESGFVIDKFPISRPNLTFSTLTVSNMSPEDSSIYLCSVPLRGKDGYTFGSGTRLTVV.

This clone was detected a few times. Since no conserved phenylalanine or tryptophan closes the CDR3, a read error is the likely cause. No DNA is shown, since the ends of the CDR3 on it are uncertain; the CDR3 is the one TCRdb lists. The CDR3 sequence is CASRFSPTGTSWI. The gene calls are TRBV5-6 and TRBJ1-1; whether TRBD1, the table's D call, matches the DNA was not checked. The CDR3 totals 13 residues, both ends included. In germline, CDR1 is SGHDT, CDR2 YYEEEE.

The V and J genes are TRBV9 and TRBJ2-1; 11 bases fit TRBD2. Germline trimming cut 3 bases from V and 4 bases from J; bases unmatched to any gene: 6. CDR3 length equals 16 residues. Germline CDR1 is SGDLS and CDR2 is YYNGEE. DNA of the CDR3: TGTGCCAGCAGCGCCGGACTAGCGGGTGTATACAATGAGCAGTTCTTC. Its protein is CASSAGLAGVYNEQFF.

The chain uses TRBV7-2 and TRBJ1-3; a weak D match, TRBD1 (6 bases). Germline CDR1 SGHTA, CDR2 FQGNSA. The CDR3 loop spans 16 amino acids. V shed 4 bases and J shed 3 bases, with 16 bases lying between them. CDR3 bases: TGTGCCAGCAGCTATACAGGGAATCAAGGTGGAAACACCATATATTTT. It codes for CASSYTGNQGGNTIYF.

The chain combines TRBV4-2 with TRBJ2-2, with D tentatively TRBD2 (7 bases). V dropped 1 base and J dropped 1 base, with 16 bases sitting between them. The CDR3 sequence is 18 residues long. Germline assignment: CDR1 LGHNA and CDR2 YNFKEQ. The CDR3 region has the DNA TGTGCCAGCAGCCAAGTTAGTGGGCGGGGGCAGAACACCGGGGAGCTGTTTTTT. Protein product: CASSQVSGRGQNTGELFF.

The chain has TRBV11-3 and TRBJ2-7; 9 bases are shared with TRBD1. Germline trimming cut 7 bases from V and 3 bases from J; bases unmatched to any gene: 4. The CDR3 covers 13 residues. Germline CDR1 reads SGHNT; CDR2 reads YENEEA. The CDR3 DNA is TGTGCCAGCACGACGACAGGGGGCTACGAGCAGTACTTC. As protein: CASTTTGGYEQYF. Filled out from reference TRBV11-3 and TRBJ2-7, the complete variable domain reads EAGVVQSPRYKIIEKKQPVAFWCNPISGHNTLYWYLQNLGQGPELLIRYENEEAVDDSQLPKDRFSAERLKGVDSTLKIQPAELGDSAVYLCASTTTGGYEQYFGPGTRLTVT.

About this clone itself: One end of the junction varies from germline; a read error may be responsible. The chain links TRBV7-7 to TRBJ2-5, with D possibly being TRBD1 or TRBD2 (6 bases each). CDR1 is SSHAT, CDR2 FNYEAQ, per germline (reference sequence). The CDR3 runs to 14 residues. CDR3 nucleotide sequence: TGTGCTAGCAGCTCCTTTGGGGGGCGAGAGACCCAGTACTTC. This codes for CASSSFGGRETQYF. Drawing the rest from reference TRBV7-7 and TRBJ2-5, the complete variable domain is GAGVSQSPRYKVTKRGQDVTLRCDPISSHATLYWYQQALGQGPEFLTYFNYEAQPDKSGLPSDRFSAERPEGSISTLTIQRTEQRDSAMYRCASSSFGGRETQYFGPGTRLLVL.

The chain recombines TRBV7-6 with TRBJ1-1; TRBD1 aligns across 7 bases. After removal of 3 bases from V and 4 bases from J, the junction contained 11 bases not matched to a gene. This CDR3 has 16 amino acids. Germline CDR1 and CDR2: SGHVS and FNYEAQ. CDR3 DNA sequence: TGTGCCAGCAGCTTTACTCCAGGGAACAGGGGCACTGAAGCTTTCTTT. This codes for CASSFTPGNRGTEAFF.

V is TRBV14 and J is TRBJ2-1, with TRBD2 matching 14 bases. Germline V gene lookup returns CDR1 SGHDN and CDR2 FVKESK. The trim removed 4 bases at V and 5 bases at J, leaving 10 bases unmatched. The CDR3 sequence is 18 residues long. CDR3 sequence: CASSPYSGTSGGNNEQFF. In DNA form, the CDR3 reads TGTGCCAGCAGCCCTTACTCCGGGACTAGCGGGGGTAACAATGAGCAGTTCTTC.

The chain carries TRBV7-2 and TRBJ1-2; the D is unclear. Per the germline V gene, CDR1 is SGHTA and CDR2 is FQGNSA. The V gene lost 5 bases and the J gene lost 5 bases, with 12 bases spanning the gap. CDR3 length equals 13 residues. The CDR3 here is CASSPPQEYGYTF. The CDR3 DNA sequence: TGTGCCAGCAGCCCGCCCCAAGAGTATGGCTACACCTTC.

The gene calls are TRBV6-6 and TRBJ2-7; D is ambiguous. This CDR3 is built from 14 residues. The V end was cut by 3 bases, the J end by 0 bases, with 9 bases between. CDR1 and CDR2 (germline): MNHNY, SVGAGI (reference sequence). CDR3: CASSYPESSYEQYF. CDR3 DNA: TGTGCCAGCAGTTATCCCGAGAGCTCCTACGAGCAGTACTTC.

The rearrangement uses TRBV11-3 and TRBJ1-1, with 7 bases identical to TRBD1. The germline V gene has CDR1 SGHNT and CDR2 YENEEA. CDR3 length equals 12 residues. V lost 5 bases and J lost 12; bases outside the gene matches: 9. CDR3 DNA sequence: TGTGCCAGCAGCACCCGACAGGGCAGACCTTTCTTT. Translation gives CASSTRQGRPFF.

CDR3 residues: CASSQESPGDEQYF. For the CDR3, the DNA is TGCGCCAGCAGCCAAGAATCCCCAGGTGACGAGCAGTACTTC. This chain joins TRBV4-3 and TRBJ2-7; D gene uncertain. V was trimmed by 0 bases and J by 5 bases, leaving 11 bases between them. This CDR3 region has 14 residues. Germline lookup yields CDR1 LGHNA and CDR2 YSLEER.

CDR3 bases: TGTGCCAGTAGTATACAACAGGCCGACACCGGGGAGCTGTTTTTT. Protein product: CASSIQQADTGELFF. This chain joins TRBV19 and TRBJ2-2; weak D call: TRBD1 (5 bases). Trimming pared 2 bases from V and 3 bases from J, leaving 10 bases between. Per germline, CDR1 LNHDA and CDR2 SQIVND (reference sequence). The CDR3 sequence is 15 residues long.

V usage is TRBV2 and J usage is TRBJ1-1, with a possible D match to TRBD1 (5 bases). Looked up from germline, CDR1 is SNHLY and CDR2 is FYNNEI. The germline V and J ends were trimmed by 6 bases and 4 bases, with 12 bases remaining between them. CDR3 length: 13 residues. CDR3 nucleotides: TGTGCCAGCAGGACCCATGGGGGCACTGAAGCTTTCTTT. This encodes CASRTHGGTEAFF.